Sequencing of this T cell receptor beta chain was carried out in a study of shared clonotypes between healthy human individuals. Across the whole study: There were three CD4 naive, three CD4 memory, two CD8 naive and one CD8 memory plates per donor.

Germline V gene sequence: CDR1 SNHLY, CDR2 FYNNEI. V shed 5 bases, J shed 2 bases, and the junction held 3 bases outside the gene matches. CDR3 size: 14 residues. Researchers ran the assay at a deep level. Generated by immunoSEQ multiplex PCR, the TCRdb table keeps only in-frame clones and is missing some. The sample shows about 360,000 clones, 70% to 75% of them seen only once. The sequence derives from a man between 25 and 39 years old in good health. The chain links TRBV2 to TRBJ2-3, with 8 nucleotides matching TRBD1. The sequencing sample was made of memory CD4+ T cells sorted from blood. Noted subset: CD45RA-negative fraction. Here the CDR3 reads CASSRTGITDTQYF. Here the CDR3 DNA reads TGTGCCAGCAGTCGGACAGGGATCACAGATACGCAGTATTTT.